This T cell receptor beta chain was captured by sequencing in a study of vaccination and CD4 T cells after COVID-19. Study-wide context: Every participant was given two doses of BNT162b2 or mRNA-1273 vaccine. Study results and caveats: A nonsignificant rise from approximately 21 to 38 was seen in the median number of SARS-CoV-2-reactive clonotypes.

The Oncomine TCR Beta short-read assay generated sequence data from the DNA of cultured CD4+ T cells. MiXCR, run by TCRdb on the PCR reads, gives a single entry per CDR3 protein. This table holds about 5,900 distinct CDR3 sequences, 45% to 60% found once. This CDR3 is 15 amino acids long. Germline CDR1 reads SGHVS; CDR2 reads FQNEAQ. Losses at the gene ends were 2 bases for V and 6 bases for J; bases not matched to a gene: 8. Treatment of the sample: roughly 11-day PBMC culture with coronavirus spike peptide pools or control peptides (ViraFEST assay). In this cohort, PCR tests turned positive between March and December 2020, predating US Alpha, Beta and Delta variants. Once cultured around nine days, CD4+ T cells underwent isolation by negative selection. On this clonotype: No antigen is known for it.

Material for sequencing was CD4+ T cells from blood, cultured in vitro. The chain uses TRBV7-8 and TRBJ1-1, with 8 bases matching TRBD1. The TCR comes from a human donor who had recovered from COVID-19. The CDR3 DNA reads TGTGCCAGCAGCTTATCCACAGGGGGGGGCTCTGAAGCTTTCTTT. Protein sequence: CASSLSTGGGSEAFF.